The sequence of this T cell receptor (beta chain) was determined in a study of CD8+CD57+ T cells in acquired aplastic anemia. Comments on this clonotype: Its antigen is unknown.

CDR3 and TCR beta VDJ profiling relied on a genomic DNA template. Via MiXCR, TCRdb re-called the reads, giving one row per CDR3 protein. The sample lists about 470,000 distinct CDR3 sequences; roughly a third were seen once. For sequencing, patients were chosen who had shown expansion of CD8+CD57+ cells by flow cytometry. Findings and caveats of the study: Patients and controls had CD8+ Simpson's diversity values that were not significantly distinct.

The V end was cut by 2 bases, the J end by 6 bases, with 17 bases between. This CDR3 contains 15 residues. Per germline, CDR1 MNHNS and CDR2 SASEGT. Sequenced material: sorted CD4+, CD8+, or CD8+CD57+ T cells (not recorded which) from PBMCs. The source is a human donor with aplastic anemia. V usage is TRBV6-1 and J usage is TRBJ2-7; D possibly corresponds to TRBD1 (5 bases). The CDR3 DNA follows: TGTGCCAGCAGTGAACTTCAAGGGGCACCCTTCGAGCAGTACTTC. As protein: CASSELQGAPFEQYF.